The text below deals with one TCR beta chain. This clone was detected a few times. Its cognate antigen has yet to be identified. Base quality data are lacking; no much larger clone is found one base away. This specimen belongs to a study of blood T cell repertoires in COVID-19 (dated by TCRdb to about 2020). About the study as a whole: The collaborator samples originated in the United States, Italy and Spain and spanned the acute and convalescent phases of COVID-19. The prospective study material was composed of cDNA or gDNA derived from T cells, B-cell-depleted T cells, or PBMCs. Deeply sampled blood TCRbeta repertoires from subjects exposed to, actively infected with, or recovered from COVID-19 were included in the dataset. The repertoires were released in a freely available public database meant as a resource for research on the immune response to SARS-CoV-2. The samples were drawn from two sources: the first 160 participants of the ongoing ImmuneRACE study, and 1,000 to 1,500 subjects contributed by 6 global collaborators. Sample metadata almost always included a de-identified subject ID, COVID-19 status, age in years and sex. Where HLA class I and class II types were available, the types were taken from metadata supplied by the sample provider, not from assay-based typing. General findings and caveats noted by the study authors: The quantity of clinical and demographic metadata differed by source and by participant and was supplied without curation.

TCRbeta CDR3 regions were amplified from genomic DNA by means of the immunoSEQ Assay, a bias-controlled multiplex PCR. In the source study's methods: Nucleated cell counts per sample were estimated from amplification of reference gene primers within the assay. To quantify the absolute abundance of each unique TCRbeta CDR3 rearrangement, sequence reads were collapsed and filtered. For each sample, productive Simpson clonality was calculated as the square root of Simpson's diversity index across productive rearrangements. TCRdb took this table from immuneACCESS and kept in-frame rearrangements with V and J called. Such tables lack part of the clones; where checked against another copy, unresolved V genes explain under half of the gap, and the rest is unexplained. V and J calls and clone size follow that table, whereas D and trimming were derived from the DNA. The sample contains some 350,000 clones, about 89% of them found a single time. The ten largest account for approximately 5.3% of the sample.

In the prospective study, participants were roughly 18 to 100 years old, resided in approximately 25 geographic areas of the United States, and were enrolled through a virtual design. In the prospective study, cohorts were assigned on the basis of participant-reported clinical history obtained from a screening survey and a study questionnaire. For ImmuneRACE Cohort 3, a participant was defined as recovered based on two consecutive negative NP/OP PCR tests, clearance by a healthcare professional, or resolution of symptoms. In the prospective study, mobile phlebotomists collected whole blood, serum and a nasopharyngeal or oropharyngeal swab from each participant. Over a roughly two-month period, participants in the prospective study had the option of providing additional blood draws and questionnaires. Blood samples from the prospective study were shipped frozen or at room temperature prior to DNA extraction.

The specimen sequenced was PBMCs or T cells enriched from blood (not recorded which). The clonotype was recovered from a woman aged 25 to 45 who had recovered from COVID-19.

The CDR3 here reads CASSQALATTSTSTDTQYF. The DNA sequence is TGTGCCAGCAGCCAAGCTCTAGCGACGACCTCTACTAGCACAGATACGCAGTATTTT. The rearrangement combines TRBV3-1 (or the pseudogene TRBV3-2) with TRBJ2-3, with TRBD2 tentatively as D gene (6 bases match). The germline ends are 20 bases apart after V is trimmed by 1 base and J by 0 bases. As encoded in the germline V gene (reference sequence), CDR1 is LGHDT while CDR2 is YNNKEL. The cysteine opens and the phenylalanine closes a CDR3 of 19 amino acids. Kept here is only the CDR3 DNA, which spans 57 bases and is read in frame from base 1.